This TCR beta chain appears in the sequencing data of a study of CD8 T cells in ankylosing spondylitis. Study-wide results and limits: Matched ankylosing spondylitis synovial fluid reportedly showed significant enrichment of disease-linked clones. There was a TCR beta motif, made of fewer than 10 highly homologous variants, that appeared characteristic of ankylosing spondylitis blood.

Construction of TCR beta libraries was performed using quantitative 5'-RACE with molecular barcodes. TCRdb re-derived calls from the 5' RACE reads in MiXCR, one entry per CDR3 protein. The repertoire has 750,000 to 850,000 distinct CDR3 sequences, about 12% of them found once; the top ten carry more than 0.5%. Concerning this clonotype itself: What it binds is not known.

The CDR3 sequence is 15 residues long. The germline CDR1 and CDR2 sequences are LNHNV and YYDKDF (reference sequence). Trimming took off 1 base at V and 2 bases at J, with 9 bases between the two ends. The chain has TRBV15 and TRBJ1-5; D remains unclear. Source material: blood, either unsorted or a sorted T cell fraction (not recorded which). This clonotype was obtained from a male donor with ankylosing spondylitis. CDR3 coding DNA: TGTGCCACCAGCAGAGTCCGGGTTGGCAATCAGCCCCAGCATTTT. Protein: CATSRVRVGNQPQHF.